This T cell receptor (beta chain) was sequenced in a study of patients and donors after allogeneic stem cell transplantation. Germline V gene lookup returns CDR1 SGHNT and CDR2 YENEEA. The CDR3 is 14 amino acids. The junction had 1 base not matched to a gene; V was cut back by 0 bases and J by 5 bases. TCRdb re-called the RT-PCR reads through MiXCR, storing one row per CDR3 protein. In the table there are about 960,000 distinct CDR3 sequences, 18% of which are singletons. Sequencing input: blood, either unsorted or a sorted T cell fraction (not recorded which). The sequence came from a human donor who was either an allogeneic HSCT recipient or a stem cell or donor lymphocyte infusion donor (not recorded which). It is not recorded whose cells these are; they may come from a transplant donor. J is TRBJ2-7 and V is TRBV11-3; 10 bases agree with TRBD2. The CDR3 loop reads CASSLEGLADEQYF. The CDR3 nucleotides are TGTGCCAGCAGCTTAGAAGGACTAGCGGACGAGCAGTACTTC.